This T cell receptor beta chain was obtained from a study of blood T cells in healthy people across ages. Germline values: CDR1 MNHEY, CDR2 SVGAGI. This CDR3 has 14 residues. V shed 5 bases, J shed 6 bases, and the junction held 4 bases outside the gene matches. This clonotype was seen at least ten times. The authors ran a second PCR of about 6 to 11 cycles using a sample-barcoded 5' primer and a J-beta primer mix. Every single cDNA molecule received a tag from a template-switch adaptor with 12 random nucleotides. MiXCR, run by TCRdb on the 5' RACE reads, gives a single entry per CDR3 protein. In the table there are fewer than 800,000 distinct CDR3 sequences, about half of which are singletons.

The V gene is TRBV6-5, the J gene TRBJ1-5; 10 bases line up with TRBD1. The sequencing sample was made of blood. This clonotype was sampled from a woman between 55 and 75 years old in good health. The CDR3, as DNA: TGTGCCAGCAGTGGACAGGGGGTAAGTCAGCCCCAGCATTTT. The encoded protein is CASSGQGVSQPQHF.